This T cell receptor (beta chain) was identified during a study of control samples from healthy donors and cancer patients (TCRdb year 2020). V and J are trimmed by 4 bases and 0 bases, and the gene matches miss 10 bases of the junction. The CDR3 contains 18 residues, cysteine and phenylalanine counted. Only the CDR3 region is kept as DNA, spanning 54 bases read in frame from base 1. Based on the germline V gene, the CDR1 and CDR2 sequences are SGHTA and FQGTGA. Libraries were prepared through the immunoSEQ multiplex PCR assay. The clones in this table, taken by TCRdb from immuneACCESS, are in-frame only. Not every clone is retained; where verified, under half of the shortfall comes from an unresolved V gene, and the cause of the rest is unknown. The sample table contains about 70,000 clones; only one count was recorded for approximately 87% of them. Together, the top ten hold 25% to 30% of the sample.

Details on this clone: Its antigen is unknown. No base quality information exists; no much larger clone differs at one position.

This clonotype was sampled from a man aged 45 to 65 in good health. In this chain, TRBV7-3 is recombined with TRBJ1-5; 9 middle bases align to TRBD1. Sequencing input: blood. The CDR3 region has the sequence CASSWDRADRYSNQPQHF. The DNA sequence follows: TGTGCCAGCAGCTGGGACAGGGCCGACCGCTATAGCAATCAGCCCCAGCATTTT.